The clone carrying this T cell receptor beta chain has more than one count but fewer than ten. The data belong to a study of T cells in Graves' hyperthyroidism and ophthalmopathy. Trimming removed 5 bases from V and 2 bases from J, with 15 bases in between. Per germline, CDR1 LNHDA and CDR2 SQIVND (reference sequence). The CDR3 covers 15 residues. TCR beta CDR3 sequences were amplified from RNA transcripts. With the HTBI primer set, the TCR CDR3 went through a first round of RT-PCR. TCRdb independently ran MiXCR on the multiplex PCR reads; one entry per CDR3 protein. Of 250,000 or so distinct CDR3 sequences in the sample, approximately 14% were seen once.

The sequencing sample was made of blood. The sequence was collected from a woman in her forties with Graves' hyperthyroidism that later progressed to Graves' ophthalmopathy. The chain has TRBV19 and TRBJ1-2; D gene unclear. This CDR3 is CASSPDGYGNYGYTF. Here the CDR3 DNA reads TGTGCCAGTAGTCCCGACGGATACGGGAACTATGGCTACACCTTC.